A single sample gave rise to the 18 T cell receptor beta chains below, sequenced in a study of T cells after yellow fever vaccination. One entry per CDR3 protein results from TCRdb running MiXCR on the 5' RACE reads. Among 500,000 to 700,000 distinct CDR3 sequences listed, about 19% were seen once. This material consisted of PBMCs, taken 15 days after the yellow fever booster vaccination. The receptors originated from a man aged 30 to 45 who received the YFV17D yellow fever vaccine.

Ten or more counts support this clonotype. A junction end diverges from the germline sequence, so it may reflect a read error. The CDR3 nucleotides are TGTGCCAGCAGCTTGGGACAGGGGGCGAACACTGAAGCTTTCTTT. It yields the protein CASSLGQGANTEAFF. This chain links TRBV5-1 with TRBJ1-1, with 12 bases that match TRBD1. The CDR3 length is 15 residues. The germline gives CDR1 SGHRS, CDR2 YFSETQ.

This chain uses TRBV2 with TRBJ2-7; no firm D call. In germline, CDR1 is SNHLY, CDR2 FYNNEI. With 0 bases removed from V and 6 bases from J, the gap between germline ends came to 15 bases. The CDR3 covers 15 residues. The CDR3 is CASSEALAYPSEQYF. The CDR3 DNA reads as TGTGCCAGCAGTGAAGCGCTTGCTTACCCTAGCGAGCAGTACTTC.

This chain joins TRBV28 and TRBJ1-1; 8 bases are shared with TRBD1. Germline assignment: CDR1 MDHEN and CDR2 SYDVKM. V lost 6 bases and J lost 7; bases outside the gene matches: 7. This CDR3 spans 13 amino acids. CDR3 sequence: CASSKQGGLEAFF. CDR3 nucleotides: TGTGCCAGCAGCAAACAGGGGGGGCTTGAAGCTTTCTTT.

This sequence joins TRBV4-3 and TRBJ2-1; 9 nucleotides match TRBD2. The CDR3 length is 13 residues. Germline CDR1 is LGHNA and CDR2 is YSLEER. The V gene end was trimmed by 11 bases and the J gene end by 6 bases; junction bases not matched to a gene: 8. The CDR3 spells CACAGGPINEQFF. CDR3 DNA sequence: TGCGCCTGCGCGGGAGGGCCGATCAATGAGCAGTTCTTC.

The chain employs TRBV28 and TRBJ2-6; D gene ambiguous. The CDR3 consists of 14 residues. CDR1 is MDHEN and CDR2 is SYDVKM in the germline V gene. V was cut by 5 bases and J by 4 bases, with 9 bases left in between. The CDR3 DNA reads TGTGCCAGCAGTATAAGCTGGGGGGCCAACGTCCTGACTTTC. This encodes CASSISWGANVLTF.

The chain is built from TRBV6-2 or TRBV6-3 and TRBJ2-7; D possibly corresponds to TRBD2 (5 bases). CDR3 size: 14 residues. From germline, CDR1 is MNHEY and CDR2 SVGEGT. V lost 0 bases, J lost 3 bases, and 9 bases lay in between. The CDR3 protein is CASSYSPGFYEQYF. CDR3 DNA: TGTGCCAGCAGTTACTCGCCGGGATTCTACGAGCAGTACTTC.

V gene TRBV9 combines with J gene TRBJ2-1; the D gene is possibly TRBD1 (5 bases). The CDR3 extends over 15 amino acids. Trimming pared 0 bases from V and 5 bases from J, leaving 12 bases between. Germline CDR1 SGDLS, CDR2 YYNGEE. CDR3 sequence (DNA): TGTGCCAGCAGCGTAGTGTCAGGGCGACACAATGAGCAGTTCTTC. It codes for CASSVVSGRHNEQFF.

CDR3 in amino acids: CSALNPGSEKLFF. The CDR3 coding sequence is TGCAGTGCACTAAACCCAGGGAGTGAAAAACTGTTTTTT. The chain recombines TRBV20-1 with TRBJ1-4; a weak D match, TRBD1 (5 bases). The CDR3 runs to 13 residues. Per germline, CDR1 DFQATT and CDR2 SNEGSKA (reference sequence). Trimming pared 6 bases from V and 7 bases from J, leaving 15 bases between.

This chain uses TRBV12-3 or TRBV12-4 with TRBJ2-1, with D perhaps being TRBD1 or TRBD2 (5 bases each). This CDR3 is built from 15 residues. V shed 3 bases and J shed 0 bases, with 9 bases lying between them. The CDR3 region has the DNA TGTGCCAGCAGTTTTCCCGGGACCTCCTACAATGAGCAGTTCTTC. This encodes CASSFPGTSYNEQFF.

The chain uses TRBV20-1 and TRBJ2-1; TRBD1 is a possible D gene (6 bases). V gave up 5 bases and J gave up 4 bases, with 18 bases separating them. Per germline, CDR1 DFQATT and CDR2 SNEGSKA (reference sequence). The CDR3 consists of 15 residues. CDR3 amino acids: CSAAVYRDIYNEQFF. For the CDR3, the DNA is TGCAGTGCTGCCGTTTATCGGGACATTTACAATGAGCAGTTCTTC.

This clonotype was counted a few times. The gene calls are TRBV12-3 or TRBV12-4 and TRBJ2-7; TRBD2 is a possible D gene (6 bases). V gave up 1 base and J gave up 6 bases, with 19 bases separating them. The CDR3 runs 16 residues. This chain's CDR3 is CASSLGLGGTLGEQYF. CDR3 nucleotide sequence: TGTGCCAGCAGTTTAGGACTAGGCGGAACTTTAGGCGAGCAGTACTTC.

Only a few counts were recorded for this clonotype. The chain carries TRBV30 and TRBJ1-1; D may be TRBD1 (6 bases). Germline loops: CDR1 GTSNPN, CDR2 SVGIG (reference sequence). V was shortened by 5 bases and J by 0 bases, with 10 bases between the two germline ends. The CDR3 has 13 amino acids. CDR3 coding DNA: TGTGCCTGGCAGACAGGAATGAACACTGAAGCTTTCTTT. This encodes CAWQTGMNTEAFF.

This clonotype was seen a handful of times. The chain has TRBV9 and TRBJ2-7, with D possibly matching TRBD2 (5 bases). V lost 10 bases, J lost 4 bases, and 15 bases lay in between. The germline V gene encodes CDR1 SGDLS and CDR2 YYNGEE. The CDR3 sequence is 12 residues long. DNA for the CDR3: TGTGCCGTCCGCAGCGGTAGGTACGAGCAGTACTTC. It codes for CAVRSGRYEQYF. The full variable domain, rest sourced from reference TRBV9 and TRBJ2-7, is DSGVTQTPKHLITATGQRVTLRCSPRSGDLSVYWYQQSLDQGLQFLIQYYNGEERAKGNILERFSAQQFPDLHSELNLSSLELGDSALYFCAVRSGRYEQYFGPGTRLTVT.

The chain employs TRBV6-5 and TRBJ2-6, with D possibly called TRBD1 or TRBD2 (5 bases each). The CDR3 is 17 residues long. V was cut by 7 bases and J by 0 bases, with 16 bases left in between. Per the germline V gene, CDR1 is MNHEY and CDR2 is SVGAGI. The CDR3 coding sequence is TGTGCCAGCAATTCACCGGGACGTAGCTCTGGGGCCAACGTCCTGACTTTC. Its translation: CASNSPGRSSGANVLTF.

This chain joins TRBV7-9 and TRBJ2-3; TRBD2 aligns across 7 bases. The CDR3 totals 16 residues. Germline CDR1 is SEHNR and CDR2 is FQNEAQ (reference sequence). After removal of 3 bases from V and 3 bases from J, the junction contained 9 bases not matched to a gene. The CDR3 is CASSLTRAGVTDTQYF. CDR3 coding DNA: TGTGCCAGCAGCTTGACTAGGGCGGGAGTTACAGATACGCAGTATTTT. The full variable domain, completed using reference TRBV7-9 and TRBJ2-3, is DTGVSQNPRHKITKRGQNVTFRCDPISEHNRLYWYRQTLGQGPEFLTYFQNEAQLEKSRLLSDRFSAERPKGSFSTLEIQRTEQGDSAMYLCASSLTRAGVTDTQYFGPGTRLTVL.

This clonotype occurred a few times. The chain couples TRBV28 to TRBJ2-3; D is tentatively TRBD1 or TRBD2 (6 bases each). This CDR3 has 14 amino acids. Germline V gene data show CDR1 as MDHEN and CDR2 as SYDVKM. V dropped 8 bases and J dropped 9 bases, with 21 bases sitting between them. CDR3 loop: CASGGTTGDKTQYF. The CDR3 bases are TGTGCCAGCGGGGGGACAACGGGGGATAAGACGCAGTATTTT.

The rearrangement uses TRBV20-1 and TRBJ2-7; D is undetermined. V dropped 2 bases and J dropped 3 bases, with 14 bases sitting between them. Germline CDR1 DFQATT, CDR2 SNEGSKA (reference sequence). The CDR3 has 14 amino acids. The CDR3 here is CSARQYPDSYEQYF. CDR3 DNA: TGCAGTGCTAGACAATACCCAGATAGCTACGAGCAGTACTTC.

The chain combines TRBV7-9 with TRBJ2-1; D might be TRBD1 (5 bases). V was trimmed by 6 bases and J by 8 bases, leaving 23 bases between them. CDR3 length: 16 residues. Germline CDR1 is SEHNR and CDR2 is FQNEAQ (reference sequence). For the CDR3, the DNA is TGTGCCAGCAGTACCGGTCGAAGGACAACCGTCGATGAGCAGTTCTTC. This codes for CASSTGRRTTVDEQFF.